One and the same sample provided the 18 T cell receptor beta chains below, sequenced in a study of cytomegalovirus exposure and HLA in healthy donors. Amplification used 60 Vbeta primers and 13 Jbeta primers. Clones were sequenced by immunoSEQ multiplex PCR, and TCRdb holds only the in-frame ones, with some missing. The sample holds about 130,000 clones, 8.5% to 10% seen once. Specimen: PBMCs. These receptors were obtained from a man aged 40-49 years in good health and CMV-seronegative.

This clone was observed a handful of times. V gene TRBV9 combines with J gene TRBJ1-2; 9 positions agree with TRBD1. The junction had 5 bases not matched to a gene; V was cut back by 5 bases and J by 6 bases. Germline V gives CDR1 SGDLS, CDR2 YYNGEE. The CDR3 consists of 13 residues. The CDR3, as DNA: TGTGCCAGCAGACCGGGACAGGGTCATGGCTACACCTTC. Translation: CASRPGQGHGYTF.

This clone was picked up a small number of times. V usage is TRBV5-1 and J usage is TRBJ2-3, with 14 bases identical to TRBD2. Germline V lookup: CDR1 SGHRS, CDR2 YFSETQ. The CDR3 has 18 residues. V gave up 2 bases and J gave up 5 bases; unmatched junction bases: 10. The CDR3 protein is CASSFTPTSGGVIDTQYF. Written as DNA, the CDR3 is TGCGCCAGCAGCTTCACACCGACTAGCGGGGGGGTCATAGATACGCAGTATTTT. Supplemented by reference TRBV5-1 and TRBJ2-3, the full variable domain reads KAGVTQTPRYLIKTRGQQVTLSCSPISGHRSVSWYQQTPGQGLQFLFEYFSETQRNKGNFPGRFSGRQFSNSRSEMNVSTLELGDSALYLCASSFTPTSGGVIDTQYFGPGTRLTVL.

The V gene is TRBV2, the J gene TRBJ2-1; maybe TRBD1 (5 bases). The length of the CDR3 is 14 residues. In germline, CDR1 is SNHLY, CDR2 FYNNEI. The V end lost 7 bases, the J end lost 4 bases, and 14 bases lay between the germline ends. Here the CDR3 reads CASTGYVSYNEQFF. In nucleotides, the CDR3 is TGTGCCAGCACAGGGTACGTTTCTTACAATGAGCAGTTCTTC.

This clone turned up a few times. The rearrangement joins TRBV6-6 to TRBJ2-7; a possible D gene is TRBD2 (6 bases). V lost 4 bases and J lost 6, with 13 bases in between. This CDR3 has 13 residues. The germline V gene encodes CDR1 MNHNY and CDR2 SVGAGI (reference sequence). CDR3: CASSLGQGGEQYF. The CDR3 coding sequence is TGTGCCAGCAGTTTGGGCCAGGGAGGCGAGCAGTACTTC.

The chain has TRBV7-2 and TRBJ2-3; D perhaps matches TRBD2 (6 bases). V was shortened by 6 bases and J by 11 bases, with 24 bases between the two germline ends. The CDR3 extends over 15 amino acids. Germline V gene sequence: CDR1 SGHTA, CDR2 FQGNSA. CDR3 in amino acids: CASRPTGAAGMGQYF. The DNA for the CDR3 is TGTGCCAGCAGACCCACAGGTGCCGCGGGGATGGGGCAGTATTTT.

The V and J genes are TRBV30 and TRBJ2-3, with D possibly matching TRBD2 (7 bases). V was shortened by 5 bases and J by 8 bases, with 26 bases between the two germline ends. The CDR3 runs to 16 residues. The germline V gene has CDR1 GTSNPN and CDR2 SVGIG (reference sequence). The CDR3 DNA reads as TGTGCCTGGGATGTAGGGGGGGCCTTCGTAAGCGGTACGCAGTATTTT. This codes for CAWDVGGAFVSGTQYF.

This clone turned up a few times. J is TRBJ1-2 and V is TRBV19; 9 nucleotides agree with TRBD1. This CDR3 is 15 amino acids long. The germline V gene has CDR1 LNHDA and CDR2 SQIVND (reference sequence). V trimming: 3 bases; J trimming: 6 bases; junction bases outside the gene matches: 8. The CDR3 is CASSIVAQGADGYTF. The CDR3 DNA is TGTGCCAGTAGTATTGTAGCACAGGGGGCAGATGGCTACACCTTC.

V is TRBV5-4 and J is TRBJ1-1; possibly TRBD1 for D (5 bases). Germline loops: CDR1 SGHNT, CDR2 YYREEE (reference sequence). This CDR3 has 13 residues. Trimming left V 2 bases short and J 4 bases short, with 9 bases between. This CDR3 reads CASSLGVSTEAFF. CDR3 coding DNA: TGTGCCAGCAGCTTAGGGGTTAGCACTGAAGCTTTCTTT.

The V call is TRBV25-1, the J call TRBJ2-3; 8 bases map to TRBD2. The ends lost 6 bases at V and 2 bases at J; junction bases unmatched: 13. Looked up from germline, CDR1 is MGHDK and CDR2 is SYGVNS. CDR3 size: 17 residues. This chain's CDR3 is CASSPLPGGPYTDTQYF. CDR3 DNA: TGTGCCAGCAGCCCTCTGCCGGGGGGGCCCTACACAGATACGCAGTATTTT.

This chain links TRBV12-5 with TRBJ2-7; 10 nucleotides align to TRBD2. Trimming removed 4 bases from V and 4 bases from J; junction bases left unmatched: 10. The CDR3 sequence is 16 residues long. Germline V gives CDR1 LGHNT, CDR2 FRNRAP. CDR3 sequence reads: CASGSGAGTSVYEQYF. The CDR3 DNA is TGTGCTAGTGGTTCCGGCGCCGGGACTAGCGTATACGAGCAGTACTTC.

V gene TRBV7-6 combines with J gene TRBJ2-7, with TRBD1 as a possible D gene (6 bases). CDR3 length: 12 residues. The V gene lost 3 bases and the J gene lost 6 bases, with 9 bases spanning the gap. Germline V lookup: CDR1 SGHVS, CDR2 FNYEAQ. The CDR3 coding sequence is TGTGCCAGCAGCTTGCAGGGGCTCGAGCAGTACTTC. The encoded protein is CASSLQGLEQYF.

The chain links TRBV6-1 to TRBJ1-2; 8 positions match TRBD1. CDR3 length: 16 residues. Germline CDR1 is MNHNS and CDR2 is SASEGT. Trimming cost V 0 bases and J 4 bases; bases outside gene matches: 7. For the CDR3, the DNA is TGTGCCAGCAGTGAAGCCTCAGGGGGCGCAGGCTATGGCTACACCTTC. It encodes CASSEASGGAGYGYTF.

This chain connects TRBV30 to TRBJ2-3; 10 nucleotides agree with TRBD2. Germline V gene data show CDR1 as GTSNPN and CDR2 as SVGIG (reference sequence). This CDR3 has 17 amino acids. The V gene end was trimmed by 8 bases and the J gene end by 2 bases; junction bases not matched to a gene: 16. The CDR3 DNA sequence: TGTGCCCGGGCCGATCCCAGGCTAGCGGGGGACACAGATACGCAGTATTTT. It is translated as CARADPRLAGDTDTQYF.

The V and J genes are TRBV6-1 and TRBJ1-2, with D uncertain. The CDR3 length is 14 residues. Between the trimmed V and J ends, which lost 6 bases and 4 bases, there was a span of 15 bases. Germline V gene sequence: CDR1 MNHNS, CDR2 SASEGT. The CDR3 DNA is TGTGCCAGCAGGCGAGACATTTCCCTCTATGGCTACACCTTC. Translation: CASRRDISLYGYTF.

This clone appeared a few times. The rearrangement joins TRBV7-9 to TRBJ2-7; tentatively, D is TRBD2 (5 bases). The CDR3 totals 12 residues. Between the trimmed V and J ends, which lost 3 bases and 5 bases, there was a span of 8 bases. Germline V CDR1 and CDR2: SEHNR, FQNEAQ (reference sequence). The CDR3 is CASSLSGNEQYF. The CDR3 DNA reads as TGTGCCAGCAGCTTGTCGGGAAACGAGCAGTACTTC. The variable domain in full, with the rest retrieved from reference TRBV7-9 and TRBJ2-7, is DTGVSQNPRHKITKRGQNVTFRCDPISEHNRLYWYRQTLGQGPEFLTYFQNEAQLEKSRLLSDRFSAERPKGSFSTLEIQRTEQGDSAMYLCASSLSGNEQYFGPGTRLTVT.

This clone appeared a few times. The CDR3 is CAWSVQGGEQYF. The CDR3 region has the DNA TGTGCCTGGAGTGTACAAGGCGGCGAGCAGTACTTC. The rearrangement links TRBV30 to TRBJ2-7, with unresolved D. V was pared by 0 bases and J by 6 bases, with 9 bases between. CDR3 length equals 12 residues. Germline assignment: CDR1 GTSNPN and CDR2 SVGIG (reference sequence).

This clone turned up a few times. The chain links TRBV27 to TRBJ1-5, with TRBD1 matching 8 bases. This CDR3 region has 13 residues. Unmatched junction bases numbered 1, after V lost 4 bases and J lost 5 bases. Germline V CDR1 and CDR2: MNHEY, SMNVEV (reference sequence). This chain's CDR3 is CASSWDRHQPQHF. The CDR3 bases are TGTGCCAGCAGTTGGGACAGGCATCAGCCCCAGCATTTT.

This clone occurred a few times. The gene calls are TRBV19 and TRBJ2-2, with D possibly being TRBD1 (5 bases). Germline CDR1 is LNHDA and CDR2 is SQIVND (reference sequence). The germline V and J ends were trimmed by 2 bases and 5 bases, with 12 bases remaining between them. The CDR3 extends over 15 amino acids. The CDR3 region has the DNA TGTGCCAGTAGTATACCGCAGGGCAGGACCGGGGAGCTGTTTTTT. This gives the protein CASSIPQGRTGELFF. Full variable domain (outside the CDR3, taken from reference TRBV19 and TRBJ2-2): DGGITQSPKYLFRKEGQNVTLSCEQNLNHDAMYWYRQDPGQGLRLIYYSQIVNDFQKGDIAEGYSVSREKKESFPLTVTSAQKNPTAFYLCASSIPQGRTGELFFGEGSRLTVL.